Each of the 14 T cell receptor beta chains below was sequenced from the same sample in a study of PD-1 blockade in classical Hodgkin lymphoma. The protocol was immunoSEQ multiplex PCR, while the TCRdb copy is restricted to in-frame clones and leaves out a portion. This table has under 15,000 clones, roughly 75% appearing once. Each patient relapsed following autologous stem cell transplantation, and prior brentuximab vedotin exposure differed. Material: peripheral blood mononuclear cells (PBMCs), obtained at baseline. The receptors come from a human donor with classical Hodgkin lymphoma.

The chain recombines TRBV28 with TRBJ1-4; 7 bases agree with TRBD1. Germline-derived CDR1 and CDR2 are MDHEN and SYDVKM. With V trimmed by 5 bases and J by 8 bases, 11 bases remained unmatched. This CDR3 has 15 residues. CDR3: CASSERTGRGEKLFF. The CDR3, as DNA: TGTGCCAGCAGTGAGAGGACAGGCCGAGGGGAAAAACTGTTTTTT.

The rearrangement joins TRBV7-6 to TRBJ2-7; 7 bases align to TRBD1. CDR1 and CDR2 from the germline V gene are SGHVS and FNYEAQ. V was pared by 2 bases and J by 2 bases, with 3 bases of the junction left unmatched. This CDR3 region has 14 residues. The CDR3 DNA reads as TGTGCCAGCAGCTTAATGGGACAGACCTACGAGCAGTACTTC. Translating it yields CASSLMGQTYEQYF.

The rearrangement joins TRBV2 to TRBJ2-7; D is possibly TRBD1 (6 bases). Trimming removed 4 bases from V and 3 bases from J, with 13 bases in between. The CDR3 contains 14 residues. In germline, CDR1 is SNHLY, CDR2 FYNNEI. The chain's CDR3 is CASSVATGYYEQYF. CDR3 bases: TGTGCCAGCAGTGTGGCGACAGGTTACTACGAGCAGTACTTC.

This clone was observed a handful of times. The chain recombines TRBV6-1 with TRBJ1-2, with D hard to call. CDR1 MNHNS and CDR2 SASEGT come from the germline V gene. V lost 1 base and J 6 bases, leaving 15 bases between the germline ends. The CDR3 is 15 residues long. The DNA of the CDR3 is TGTGCCAGCAGTGAAGTTTTGGGGATTAAGGATGGCTACACCTTC. This translates into CASSEVLGIKDGYTF.

The sample holds a few counts of this clone. This chain connects TRBV2 to TRBJ2-7; 8 bases map to TRBD1. This CDR3 has 14 residues. The germline V gene encodes CDR1 SNHLY and CDR2 FYNNEI. J lost 1 base, V lost 6 bases, and 5 bases had no gene match. In DNA, the CDR3 is TGTGCCAGCAGGACAGGGGTTGTGTCCTACGAGCAGTACTTC. Translated: CASRTGVVSYEQYF.

This sequence joins TRBV18 and TRBJ2-1; D gene uncertain. V was shortened by 0 bases and J by 3 bases, with 9 bases between the two germline ends. The CDR3 extends over 15 amino acids. Germline loops: CDR1 KGHSH, CDR2 LQKENI. The CDR3 protein is CASSPPGSGYNEQFF. In DNA, the CDR3 is TGTGCCAGCTCACCACCGGGTTCCGGCTACAATGAGCAGTTCTTC.

The V call is TRBV4-3, the J call TRBJ2-3; 8 bases align to TRBD2. V gave up 1 base and J gave up 0 bases; unmatched junction bases: 0. This CDR3 spans 15 amino acids. Germline CDR1 LGHNA, CDR2 YSLEER. The CDR3 protein is CASSQAGGSTDTQYF. CDR3 sequence (DNA): TGCGCCAGCAGCCAAGCGGGGGGGAGCACAGATACGCAGTATTTT.

The rearrangement links TRBV21-1 to TRBJ1-5; the D segment call TRBD1 is taken from the table without a DNA check. TRBV21-1 is a known pseudogene. This CDR3 spans 18 amino acids. The CDR3 sequence: CASKNSNSRGYSNQPQHF. DNA for the CDR3: TGTGCCAGCAAAAATTCGAATTCCAGGGGTTATAGCAATCAGCCCCAGCATTTT.

The chain couples TRBV5-1 to TRBJ1-1; 7 bases align to TRBD1. The CDR3 runs 14 residues. Trimming cost V 1 base and J 4 bases; bases outside gene matches: 4. Germline-derived CDR1 and CDR2 are SGHRS and YFSETQ. In DNA form, the CDR3 reads TGCGCCAGCAGCTTGCGGGACAGCCCCACTGAAGCTTTCTTT. Residues: CASSLRDSPTEAFF.

The rearrangement joins TRBV14 to TRBJ1-4; D gene uncertain. The CDR3 consists of 13 residues. Germline CDR1 and CDR2: SGHDN and FVKESK. V shed 1 base and J shed 11 bases, with 11 bases lying between them. The CDR3 DNA follows: TGTGCCAGCAGCCAAGCTCGAGGGAGTAAACTGTTTTTT. This encodes CASSQARGSKLFF.

This clone was observed a handful of times. The chain has TRBV5-1 and TRBJ1-6; D remains unclear. V gave up 4 bases and J gave up 0 bases, with 8 bases separating them. The germline gives CDR1 SGHRS, CDR2 YFSETQ. This CDR3 is 15 amino acids long. The CDR3 nucleotides read TGCGCCAGCAGCAGCTCGAGCTCCTATAATTCACCCCTCCACTTT. Its protein product is CASSSSSSYNSPLHF.

The chain uses TRBV10-2 and TRBJ1-6; D is unresolved. Between the trimmed V and J ends, which lost 0 bases and 10 bases, there was a span of 13 bases. The CDR3 is 15 amino acids. Germline values: CDR1 WSHSY, CDR2 SAAADI. As DNA, the CDR3 is TGCGCCAGCAGTGAGTCGTCCAGGTCGGGGTCACCCCTCCACTTT. This encodes CASSESSRSGSPLHF.

This clone was recorded only once. The chain couples TRBV11-3 to TRBJ2-3, with D perhaps matching TRBD1 (5 bases). Germline V gene data show CDR1 as SGHNT and CDR2 as YENEEA. This CDR3 has 15 amino acids. Deletions cut 0 bases from V and 4 bases from J, with 11 bases between. CDR3 coding DNA: TGTGCCAGCAGCTTAGATGGGGCAGATCCAGATACGCAGTATTTT. This codes for CASSLDGADPDTQYF.

J is TRBJ2-1 and V is TRBV9; maybe TRBD1 (5 bases). The V end was cut by 3 bases, the J end by 4 bases, with 8 bases between. The CDR3 is made up of 13 amino acids. Germline assignment: CDR1 SGDLS and CDR2 YYNGEE. The CDR3 loop reads CASSGGTYNEQFF. DNA for the CDR3: TGTGCCAGCAGCGGGGGCACTTACAATGAGCAGTTCTTC.